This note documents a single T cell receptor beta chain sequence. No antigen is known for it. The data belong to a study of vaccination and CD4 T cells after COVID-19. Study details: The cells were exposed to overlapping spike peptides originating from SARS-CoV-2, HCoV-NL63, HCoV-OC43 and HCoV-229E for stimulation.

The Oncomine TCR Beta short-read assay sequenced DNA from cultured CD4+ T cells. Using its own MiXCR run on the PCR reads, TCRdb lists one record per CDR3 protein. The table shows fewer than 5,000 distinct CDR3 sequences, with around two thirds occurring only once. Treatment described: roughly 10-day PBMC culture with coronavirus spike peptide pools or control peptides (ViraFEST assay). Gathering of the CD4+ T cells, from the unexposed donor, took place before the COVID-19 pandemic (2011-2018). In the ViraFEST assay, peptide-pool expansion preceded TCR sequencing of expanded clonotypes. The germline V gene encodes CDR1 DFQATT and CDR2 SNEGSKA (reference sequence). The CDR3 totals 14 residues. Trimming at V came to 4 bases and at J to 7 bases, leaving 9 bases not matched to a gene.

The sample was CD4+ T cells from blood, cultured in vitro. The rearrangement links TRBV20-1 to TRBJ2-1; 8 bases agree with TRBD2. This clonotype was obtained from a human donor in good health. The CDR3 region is CSANLQRERNEQFF. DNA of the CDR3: TGCAGTGCTAACCTACAGCGGGAGAGGAATGAGCAGTTCTTC.